The present entry profiles one TCR beta chain with its context. Its cognate antigen is unknown. Researchers ran the PCR with 60 Vbeta and 13 Jbeta primers. Method: immunoSEQ multiplex PCR; TCRdb's copy keeps in-frame clones and lacks some. Altogether 150,000 or so clones are present, around three quarters being singletons, with the ten largest covering under 2.5%. The data belong to a study of cytomegalovirus exposure and HLA in healthy donors. General study findings and limits: Productive rates of about 90% or about 30% were seen for most TCR beta V segments in an earlier analysis. Analysis was carried out at a later point, and it linked a missense DCLRE1C variant to TCR beta V- and J-gene trimming.

The CDR3 extends over 16 amino acids. With V trimmed by 5 bases and J by 2 bases, 9 bases remained unmatched. Germline CDR1 MNHNY, CDR2 SVGAGI (reference sequence). Sequenced sample: PBMCs. The chain combines TRBV6-6 with TRBJ1-5, with 7 bases aligning to TRBD1. The receptor comes from a woman between 55 and 75 years old in good health and CMV-seropositive. CDR3 protein: CASSPITGARNQPQHF. The CDR3 nucleotides read TGTGCCAGCAGTCCGATCACAGGGGCTCGCAATCAGCCCCAGCATTTT.